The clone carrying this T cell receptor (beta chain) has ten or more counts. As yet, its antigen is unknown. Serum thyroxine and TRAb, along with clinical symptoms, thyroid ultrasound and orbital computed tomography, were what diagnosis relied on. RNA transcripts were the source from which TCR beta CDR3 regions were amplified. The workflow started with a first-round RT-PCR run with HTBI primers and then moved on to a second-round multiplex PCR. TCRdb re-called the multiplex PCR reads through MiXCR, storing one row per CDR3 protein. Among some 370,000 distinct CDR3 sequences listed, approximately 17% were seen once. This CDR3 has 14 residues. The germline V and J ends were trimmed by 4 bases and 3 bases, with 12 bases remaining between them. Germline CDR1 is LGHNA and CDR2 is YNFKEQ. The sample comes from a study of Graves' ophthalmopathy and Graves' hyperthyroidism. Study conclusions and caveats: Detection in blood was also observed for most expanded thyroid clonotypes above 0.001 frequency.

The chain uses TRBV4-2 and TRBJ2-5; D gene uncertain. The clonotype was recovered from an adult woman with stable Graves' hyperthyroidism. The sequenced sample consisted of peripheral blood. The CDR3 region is CASSPKDLKETQYF. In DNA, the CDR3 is TGTGCCAGCAGCCCGAAGGATTTAAAAGAGACCCAGTACTTC.